One and the same sample provided the 20 T cell receptor beta chains below, sequenced in a study of cytomegalovirus exposure and HLA in healthy donors. 60 Vbeta and 13 Jbeta primers were used in PCR. Profiling relied on immunoSEQ multiplex PCR, and the TCRdb table lists in-frame clones only, not all of them. The sample gives 150,000 to 200,000 clones, around three quarters of which show up once; roughly 2% is in the top ten. The sample comprised PBMCs. These receptors all stem from a man under 40 in good health and CMV-seronegative.

The chain links TRBV28 to TRBJ1-1, with 7 bases that match TRBD1. CDR1 and CDR2 (germline): MDHEN, SYDVKM. This CDR3 has 16 residues. V lost 3 bases, J lost 2 bases, and 9 bases stayed unmatched. CDR3: CASSFGGGLRNTEAFF. The CDR3 coding sequence is TGTGCCAGCAGTTTTGGAGGGGGCCTCCGTAACACTGAAGCTTTCTTT. The variable domain in full, with the rest retrieved from reference TRBV28 and TRBJ1-1, is DVKVTQSSRYLVKRTGEKVFLECVQDMDHENMFWYRQDPGLGLRLIYFSYDVKMKEKGDIPEGYSVSREKKERFSLILESASTNQTSMYLCASSFGGGLRNTEAFFGQGTRLTVV.

The chain is built from TRBV9 and TRBJ2-3; TRBD2 aligns across 7 bases. This CDR3 has 15 residues. V was pared by 1 base and J by 6 bases, with 8 bases of the junction left unmatched. Germline CDR1 and CDR2: SGDLS and YYNGEE. The CDR3 sequence: CASSVKGGPEDTQYF. DNA of the CDR3: TGTGCCAGCAGCGTAAAGGGAGGGCCAGAGGATACGCAGTATTTT.

J is TRBJ2-7 and V is TRBV5-1, with D possibly TRBD1 on 6 matching bases. Germline lookup yields CDR1 SGHRS and CDR2 YFSETQ. There are 14 residues in the CDR3. The V gene lost 5 bases and the J gene lost 2 bases, with 14 bases spanning the gap. The CDR3 nucleotides are TGCGCCAGCAGTGCCGGACAGAACCCCTACGAGCAGTACTTC. This sequence encodes CASSAGQNPYEQYF. The variable domain in full, completed from reference TRBV5-1 and TRBJ2-7, reads KAGVTQTPRYLIKTRGQQVTLSCSPISGHRSVSWYQQTPGQGLQFLFEYFSETQRNKGNFPGRFSGRQFSNSRSEMNVSTLELGDSALYLCASSAGQNPYEQYFGPGTRLTVT.

The CDR3 region has the DNA TGTGCCATCAGCGACCAGGGAAACGAGCAGTACTTC. Encoded protein: CAISDQGNEQYF. J is TRBJ2-7 and V is TRBV10-3; D may be TRBD1 (5 bases). V was shortened by 6 bases and J by 5 bases, with 11 bases between the two germline ends. Germline-derived CDR1 and CDR2 are ENHRY and SYGVKD. This CDR3 contains 12 residues.

This clone was detected a few times. At one end the junction does not follow the germline gene, possibly because of a read error. The V and J genes are TRBV5-1 and TRBJ1-4; 12 bases are shared with TRBD1. Germline assignment: CDR1 SGHRS and CDR2 YFSETQ. The CDR3 consists of 16 residues. The CDR3 DNA reads as TGCGCCAGCAGCCTGGGACAGGGGGCGACTAGTGAAAAACTGTTTTTT. This translates into CASSLGQGATSEKLFF.

This clone appeared a single time. DNA for the CDR3: TGTGCCAGCAGCTCCCGGGATTTTAATGAAAAACTGTTTTTT. This encodes CASSSRDFNEKLFF. The chain recombines TRBV7-9 with TRBJ1-4; no clear D gene. CDR3 length: 14 residues. The V end was cut by 4 bases, the J end by 4 bases, with 10 bases between. Germline CDR1 is SEHNR and CDR2 is FQNEAQ (reference sequence). The full variable domain, with the rest looked up from reference TRBV7-9 and TRBJ1-4, is DTGVSQNPRHKITKRGQNVTFRCDPISEHNRLYWYRQTLGQGPEFLTYFQNEAQLEKSRLLSDRFSAERPKGSFSTLEIQRTEQGDSAMYLCASSSRDFNEKLFFGSGTQLSVL.

V and J are TRBV15 and TRBJ1-1; 7 nucleotides match TRBD1. Trimming took 0 bases from V and 0 from J; bases not matched to a gene: 13. The germline V gene has CDR1 LNHNV and CDR2 YYDKDF (reference sequence). The CDR3 has 19 residues. The chain's CDR3 is CATSRDPWDSGSMNTEAFF. DNA for the CDR3: TGTGCCACCAGCAGAGACCCATGGGACAGCGGGTCGATGAACACTGAAGCTTTCTTT.

The chain couples TRBV28 to TRBJ2-5; D possibly corresponds to TRBD2 (6 bases). CDR3 length: 16 residues. The germline V and J ends were trimmed by 1 base and 7 bases, with 19 bases remaining between them. The germline gives CDR1 MDHEN, CDR2 SYDVKM. DNA of the CDR3: TGTGCCAGCAGTTTATATGGAGGGACTCCGGTTGTGACCCAGTACTTC. Protein product: CASSLYGGTPVVTQYF.

The rearrangement links TRBV7-9 to TRBJ1-1; TRBD1 matches at 9 bases. Germline V gene sequence: CDR1 SEHNR, CDR2 FQNEAQ (reference sequence). The CDR3 consists of 15 residues. J was trimmed by 1 base and V by 4 bases; bases with no gene match: 4. The CDR3 loop is CASSSGQGRNTEAFF. The CDR3 DNA sequence: TGTGCCAGCAGCTCGGGACAGGGAAGGAACACTGAAGCTTTCTTT.

The rearrangement uses TRBV4-1 and TRBJ1-5; D remains ambiguous. The CDR3 consists of 15 residues. Trimming left V 2 bases short and J 0 bases short, with 8 bases between. CDR1 and CDR2 from the germline V gene are MGHRA and YSYEKL. DNA of the CDR3: TGCGCCAGCAGCCAACGACATGTTAGCAATCAGCCCCAGCATTTT. It translates to CASSQRHVSNQPQHF.

The rearrangement uses TRBV4-2 and TRBJ1-2; no definite D call. The V gene lost 0 bases and the J gene lost 5 bases, with 7 bases spanning the gap. Germline CDR1 and CDR2: LGHNA and YNFKEQ. The length of the CDR3 is 13 residues. Here the CDR3 DNA reads TGTGCCAGCAGCCAAGAAATACGGTATGGCTACACCTTC. Protein sequence: CASSQEIRYGYTF.

CDR3 bases: TGTGCCAGCAGCAAAACCAGGGACAGTGAAGCTTTCTTT. Translating gives CASSKTRDSEAFF. The V call is TRBV7-3, the J call TRBJ1-1, with 7 nucleotides matching TRBD1. The germline V gene encodes CDR1 SGHTA and CDR2 FQGTGA. The length of the CDR3 is 13 residues. The ends lost 5 bases at V and 7 bases at J; junction bases unmatched: 7.

This clone was seen more than once but under ten times. The chain links TRBV7-9 to TRBJ1-2; 7 bases match TRBD1. V was clipped by 3 bases and J by 6 bases; unmatched bases: 7. The CDR3 runs to 14 residues. The germline V gene has CDR1 SEHNR and CDR2 FQNEAQ (reference sequence). The CDR3 nucleotides are TGTGCCAGCAGCTTTCGGGGGACAGTGGATGGCTACACCTTC. It yields the protein CASSFRGTVDGYTF.

The chain recombines TRBV5-1 with TRBJ1-2, with 11 bases aligning to TRBD1. The CDR3 is 15 residues long. Germline-derived CDR1 and CDR2 are SGHRS and YFSETQ. J lost 8 bases, V lost 4 bases, and 10 bases had no gene match. The CDR3 DNA reads as TGCGCCAGCAGCGTGGCGGGACAGGGGGTTTACGGCTACACCTTC. Residues: CASSVAGQGVYGYTF.

V usage is TRBV28 and J usage is TRBJ1-5; D gene uncertain. V was trimmed by 7 bases and J by 0 bases, leaving 10 bases between them. The length of the CDR3 is 14 residues. Germline CDR1 reads MDHEN; CDR2 reads SYDVKM. In DNA form, the CDR3 reads TGTGCCAGCATTTTCACCTATAGCAATCAGCCCCAGCATTTT. This gives the protein CASIFTYSNQPQHF.

This chain uses TRBV6-5 with TRBJ2-6; D possibly corresponds to TRBD2 (6 bases). With 7 bases removed from V and 3 bases from J, the gap between germline ends came to 13 bases. This CDR3 spans 15 amino acids. Per the germline V gene, CDR1 is MNHEY and CDR2 is SVGAGI. CDR3: CASTLRGSGANVLTF. CDR3 nucleotide sequence: TGTGCCAGCACTCTTCGGGGGAGTGGGGCCAACGTCCTGACTTTC.

The rearrangement joins TRBV6-5 to TRBJ1-5; D remains ambiguous. CDR3 length equals 15 residues. Trimming cost V 0 bases and J 1 base, with 7 bases left between them. Germline assignment: CDR1 MNHEY and CDR2 SVGAGI. The DNA of the CDR3 is TGTGCCAGCAGTTACTCGTGGGAGAGCAATCAGCCCCAGCATTTT. It translates to CASSYSWESNQPQHF.

The chain combines TRBV29-1 with TRBJ1-1; D not resolved. Per the germline V gene, CDR1 is SQVTM and CDR2 is ANQGSEA. Trimming removed 7 bases from V and 5 bases from J, with 11 bases in between. This CDR3 is built from 11 residues. The DNA for the CDR3 is TGCAGCGCAGGTTCCGGAACTGAAGCTTTCTTT. Its protein is CSAGSGTEAFF. Variable domain in full (rest from reference TRBV29-1 and TRBJ1-1): SAVISQKPSRDICQRGTSLTIQCQVDSQVTMMFWYRQQPGQSLTLIATANQGSEATYESGFVIDKFPISRPNLTFSTLTVSNMSPEDSSIYLCSAGSGTEAFFGQGTRLTVV.

V and J are TRBV7-9 and TRBJ2-3; D unresolved. Germline CDR1 is SEHNR and CDR2 is FQNEAQ (reference sequence). The CDR3 extends over 15 amino acids. The ends were cut back, 4 bases at V and 0 bases at J, with 11 bases in the middle. The CDR3 loop reads CASSSQIISTDTQYF. DNA for the CDR3: TGTGCCAGCAGCTCTCAGATTATCAGCACAGATACGCAGTATTTT.

The V and J genes are TRBV6-5 and TRBJ1-1; a possible D gene is TRBD1 (5 bases). V lost 2 bases and J lost 4, with 14 bases in between. The CDR3 is 15 amino acids. The germline CDR1 and CDR2 sequences are MNHEY and SVGAGI. CDR3 loop: CASSYSWAGPTEAFF. Written as DNA, the CDR3 is TGTGCCAGCAGTTACAGTTGGGCAGGGCCCACTGAAGCTTTCTTT.